This TCR beta chain is drawn from a study of blood T cell repertoires in COVID-19. Study as a whole: COVID-19 samples collected from the United States, Italy and Spain covered acute and convalescent phases. PBMCs, B-cell-depleted T cells, or T cells provided the cDNA or gDNA that made up the material.

Germline CDR1 and CDR2: SGHVS and FQNEAQ. V lost 5 bases to trimming and J lost 3 bases; unmatched junction nucleotides: 5. CDR3 length equals 15 residues. As handled by the study authors: Amplification of reference gene primers was used by the study to estimate nucleated cell counts. Repertoires were generated with immunoSEQ multiplex PCR, while TCRdb's copy carries only in-frame clones and drops some. The DNA gave D and trimming, while V, J and clone size come from that table. The sample shows about 140,000 clones, around 90% of them seen only once. This clone is a singleton in its sample. Sample: peripheral blood. The TCR comes from a human donor in a cohort sampled during active COVID-19. The chain has TRBV7-8 and TRBJ1-1; 11 bases map to TRBD1. Here the CDR3 DNA reads TGTGCCAGCAGCCTCGGGACAGGGGGAGACACTGAAGCTTTCTTT. Its protein product is CASSLGTGGDTEAFF.